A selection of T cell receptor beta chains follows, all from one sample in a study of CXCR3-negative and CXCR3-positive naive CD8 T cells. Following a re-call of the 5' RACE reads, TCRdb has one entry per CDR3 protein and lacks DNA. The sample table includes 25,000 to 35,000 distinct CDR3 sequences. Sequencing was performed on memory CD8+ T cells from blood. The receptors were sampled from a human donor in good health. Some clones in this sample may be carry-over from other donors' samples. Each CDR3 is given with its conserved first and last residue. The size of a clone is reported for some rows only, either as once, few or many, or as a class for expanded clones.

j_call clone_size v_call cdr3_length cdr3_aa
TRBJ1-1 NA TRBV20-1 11 CSAPGVTEAFF
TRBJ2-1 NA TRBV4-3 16 CASSQEPGQGGNEQFF
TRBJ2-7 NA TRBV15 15 CATSRGRDNSYEQYF
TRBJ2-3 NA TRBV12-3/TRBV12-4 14 CASSWTSGTDTQYF
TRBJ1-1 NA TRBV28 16 CASSLGDSSLNTEAFF
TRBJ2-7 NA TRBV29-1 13 CSVEGPTTYEQYF
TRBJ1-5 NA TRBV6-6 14 CASSYWALNQPQHF
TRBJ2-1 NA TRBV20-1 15 CSAPTGSLDYNEQFF
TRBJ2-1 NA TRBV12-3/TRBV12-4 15 CASSQGTGMKNEQFF
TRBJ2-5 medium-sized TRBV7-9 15 CASSVLAGTRETQYF
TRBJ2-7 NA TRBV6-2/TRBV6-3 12 CASSYLIHEQYF
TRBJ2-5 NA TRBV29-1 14 CSVEYMGGQETQYF
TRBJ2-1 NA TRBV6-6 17 CASSHGTGDESYNEQFF
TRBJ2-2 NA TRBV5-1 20 CASSLAYGGAQVSDTGELFF